The 14 T cell receptor beta chains below all came from one sample that was sequenced in a study of T cells in Graves' hyperthyroidism and ophthalmopathy. From RNA transcripts, TCR beta CDR3 regions were amplified. TCR CDR3 underwent first-round RT-PCR with the HTBI primer set. Via MiXCR, TCRdb re-called the multiplex PCR reads, giving one row per CDR3 protein. Among around 600,000 distinct CDR3 sequences listed, approximately 14% were seen once. The source material was blood. The receptor set was obtained from a woman aged 25-40 years with Graves' hyperthyroidism.

The V call is TRBV28, the J call TRBJ2-3; 10 positions match TRBD2. In germline, CDR1 is MDHEN, CDR2 SYDVKM. CDR3 length equals 18 residues. The ends lost 2 bases at V and 1 base at J; junction bases unmatched: 9. In nucleotides, the CDR3 is TGTGCCAGCAGTTTAGACCGCCTAGCGGGAGCGGGCACAGATACGCAGTATTTT. It specifies CASSLDRLAGAGTDTQYF.

This clonotype was counted many times. V is TRBV3-1 and J is TRBJ2-7; D is undetermined. The germline V and J ends were trimmed by 5 bases and 1 base, with 9 bases remaining between them. Per germline, CDR1 LGHDT and CDR2 YNNKEL (reference sequence). The CDR3 has 13 residues. This CDR3 reads CASSSAQSYEQYF. CDR3 sequence (DNA): TGTGCCAGCAGCAGTGCACAATCCTACGAGCAGTACTTC.

In its sample, this clonotype was seen a few times. V is TRBV3-1 and J is TRBJ1-2; D is uncertain. Trimming removed 4 bases from V and 1 base from J, with 16 bases in between. CDR1 and CDR2 (germline): LGHDT, YNNKEL (reference sequence). The CDR3 extends over 16 amino acids. For the CDR3, the DNA is TGTGCCAGCAGCCTTCCGCCCCGAAGAAGTAACTATGGCTACACCTTC. Its translation is CASSLPPRRSNYGYTF.

V gene TRBV5-1 combines with J gene TRBJ1-1, with TRBD1 matching 8 bases. Germline lookup yields CDR1 SGHRS and CDR2 YFSETQ. This CDR3 region has 16 residues. J gave up 9 bases and V 4 bases, and 17 bases lay outside the gene matches. CDR3 sequence (DNA): TGCGCCAGCAGCCCTGGGCGGACAGGGCTCTCTTCCCAAGCTTTCTTT. This gives the protein CASSPGRTGLSSQAFF.

This clonotype was recorded a few times. This CDR3 is CASSQAAQDSYEQYF. The CDR3 nucleotides read TGTGCCAGCAGCCAAGCCGCACAGGACTCCTACGAGCAGTACTTC. This rearrangement joins TRBV4-2 to TRBJ2-7; possible D gene TRBD1, 5 bases. CDR1 and CDR2 (germline): LGHNA, YNFKEQ. V lost 1 base to trimming and J lost 0 bases, with 10 bases between them. The CDR3 covers 15 residues.

This clonotype was seen only a few times. The V call is TRBV10-3, the J call TRBJ2-7; 13 bases match TRBD2. Germline-derived CDR1 and CDR2 are ENHRY and SYGVKD. This CDR3 contains 16 residues. With V trimmed by 2 bases and J by 1 base, 2 bases remained unmatched. This chain's CDR3 is CAISETLAGGSYEQYF. In DNA form, the CDR3 reads TGTGCCATCAGTGAGACACTAGCGGGAGGGTCCTACGAGCAGTACTTC.

This clonotype was found many times. The chain carries TRBV20-1 and TRBJ2-5; D is perhaps TRBD1 or TRBD2 (5 bases each). Germline values: CDR1 DFQATT, CDR2 SNEGSKA (reference sequence). The V gene lost 6 bases and the J gene lost 5 bases, with 16 bases spanning the gap. The CDR3 extends over 13 amino acids. The CDR3 bases are TGCAGTGCCCACTTTTCGGGGACGGAGACCCAGTACTTC. It codes for CSAHFSGTETQYF.

This clonotype was seen at least ten times. The V and J genes are TRBV20-1 and TRBJ2-1; 11 nucleotides match TRBD2. This CDR3 comprises 17 residues. Germline trimming cut 6 bases from V and 4 bases from J; bases unmatched to any gene: 14. Germline lookup yields CDR1 DFQATT and CDR2 SNEGSKA (reference sequence). The CDR3 bases are TGCAGTGCGAAGACCGGGACTAGCGGCAAGGTTTACAATGAGCAGTTCTTC. Its translation: CSAKTGTSGKVYNEQFF.

This clonotype was detected only a few times. This sequence joins TRBV29-1 and TRBJ1-2; no definite D call. The V end lost 3 bases, the J end lost 4 bases, and 15 bases lay between the germline ends. The CDR3 contains 14 residues. CDR1 is SQVTM, CDR2 ANQGSEA, per germline. CDR3 nucleotides: TGCAGCGTTGATAGGGTGGAGAATATCTATGGCTACACCTTC. This sequence encodes CSVDRVENIYGYTF.

This clonotype was seen many times. V gene TRBV5-6 combines with J gene TRBJ2-1, with TRBD2 matching 11 bases. There are 15 residues in the CDR3. With V trimmed by 4 bases and J by 4 bases, 4 bases remained unmatched. Looked up from germline, CDR1 is SGHDT and CDR2 is YYEEEE. The CDR3 DNA follows: TGTGCCAGCAGCATGGGACTAGCGGTATACAATGAGCAGTTCTTC. Translated, it gives CASSMGLAVYNEQFF.

In its sample, this clonotype was seen once. The CDR3 DNA reads TGTGCCAGCAGCTCGACTAGCGGGACGTCCTCAAGCTCCTACGAGCAGTACTTC. It encodes CASSSTSGTSSSSYEQYF. This chain joins TRBV5-4 and TRBJ2-7, with 11 bases fitting TRBD2. V gave up 3 bases and J gave up 0 bases; unmatched junction bases: 11. This CDR3 has 18 amino acids. Germline V gives CDR1 SGHNT, CDR2 YYREEE (reference sequence). Using reference TRBV5-4 and TRBJ2-7 for the parts outside the CDR3, the full variable domain is ETGVTQSPTHLIKTRGQQVTLRCSSQSGHNTVSWYQQALGQGPQFIFQYYREEENGRGNFPPRFSGLQFPNYSSELNVNALELDDSALYLCASSSTSGTSSSSYEQYFGPGTRLTVT.

The table lists this clonotype with a few counts. The rearrangement uses TRBV19 and TRBJ2-2, with D unresolved. CDR3 length: 20 amino acids. Trimming removed 9 bases at V and 2 bases at J, with 31 bases between. Germline-derived CDR1 and CDR2 are LNHDA and SQIVND (reference sequence). This CDR3 is CARIWPRRRALPFNTGELFF. CDR3 nucleotide sequence: TGTGCCAGAATATGGCCGAGGAGACGCGCCCTGCCCTTTAACACCGGGGAGCTGTTTTTT. Filled out from reference TRBV19 and TRBJ2-2, the complete variable domain reads DGGITQSPKYLFRKEGQNVTLSCEQNLNHDAMYWYRQDPGQGLRLIYYSQIVNDFQKGDIAEGYSVSREKKESFPLTVTSAQKNPTAFYLCARIWPRRRALPFNTGELFFGEGSRLTVL.

The CDR3 DNA reads TGCGCCAGCAGCCAAGATCTCCCCAGGGGGCGTACAGATACGCAGTATTTT. This sequence encodes CASSQDLPRGRTDTQYF. J is TRBJ2-3 and V is TRBV4-1; 8 nucleotides agree with TRBD1. This CDR3 contains 17 residues. Germline trimming cut 0 bases from V and 3 bases from J; bases unmatched to any gene: 8. CDR1 is MGHRA, CDR2 YSYEKL, per germline.

This clonotype was counted at least ten times. The rearrangement uses TRBV2 and TRBJ2-1, with D hard to call. V gave up 7 bases and J gave up 6 bases, with 13 bases separating them. This CDR3 has 13 amino acids. Germline V gives CDR1 SNHLY, CDR2 FYNNEI. This chain's CDR3 is CASTPRPSNEQFF. DNA of the CDR3: TGTGCCAGCACCCCTAGGCCCTCCAATGAGCAGTTCTTC.